This T cell receptor (beta chain) was recovered during a study of cytomegalovirus exposure and HLA in healthy donors. Study findings and constraints: In an earlier analysis, productive rearrangement rates for most beta V segments clustered near 87% or 30%. Some TCR beta chains (about 170 of them) were listed as cytomegalovirus-associated.

Per germline, CDR1 SGHTA and CDR2 FQGTGA. The CDR3 totals 15 residues. V trimming: 4 bases; J trimming: 2 bases; junction bases outside the gene matches: 2. As for this clone: Its antigen remains unidentified.

The PCR was carried out with 60 Vbeta primers and 13 Jbeta primers. Clones were sequenced by immunoSEQ multiplex PCR, and TCRdb holds only the in-frame ones, with some missing. There are 150,000 to 200,000 clones in the sample; 82% occur only once, and roughly 0.098% lies in the top ten. The chain joins TRBV7-3 to TRBJ2-6; 7 nucleotides match TRBD1. This clonotype was obtained from a boy aged 2 to 10 in good health and CMV-seronegative. Sequenced input: PBMCs. The CDR3 protein is CASSSTGAGANVLTF. The CDR3 DNA reads as TGTGCCAGCAGCTCTACAGGGGCTGGGGCCAACGTCCTGACTTTC. The variable domain in full, completed from reference TRBV7-3 and TRBJ2-6, reads GAGVSQTPSNKVTEKGKYVELRCDPISGHTALYWYRQSLGQGPEFLIYFQGTGAADDSGLPNDRFFAVRPEGSVSTLKIQRTERGDSAVYLCASSSTGAGANVLTFGAGSRLTVL.